The entry that follows covers one TCR beta chain sequence. There are many counts of this clonotype. Its target antigen remains unknown. Per-base qualities were not stored, and no clone one base away is much larger. This sample is part of a study of T-cell reconstitution after alpha-beta-depleted transplantation in children listed by TCRdb under 2016. Regarding the research as a whole: T-cell immune reconstitution after TCRalphabeta/CD19-depleted allogeneic hematopoietic cell transplantation in children was quantitatively tracked in the study by means of TCR repertoire profiling. Study-wide conclusions, independent of this receptor: The apparently early recovery of alphabetaT-cell counts about two months after transplant reportedly depended on only several hundred rapidly expanded clones that came from non-depleted graft cells. The high TCRbeta diversity at day 60 in some patients was ascribed to recipient T cells and intrathymic progenitors that had survived conditioning. Over the following months the frequencies of hyperexpanded clones went down, and after one year T-cell counts and TCRbeta diversity were mostly credited to newly produced T cells.

The sample's treatment or condition label, in plain terms: allogeneic hematopoietic cell transplantation with graft depleted of TCRalphabeta T cells and CD19 B cells. TCRalphabeta/CD19-depleted allogeneic hematopoietic cell grafts were given to the transplant recipients, all of whom were children. The protocol used for the library was PCR. The sequencer listed for this sample is Illumina HiSeq 2500. Molecular barcoding was employed in the preparation of TCR libraries, with unique molecular identifiers being used to normalize TCRbeta repertoire quantification. TCRdb reran the public reads through fastp at Q25 and MiXCR, keeping productive beta chains. Each record represents a unique CDR3 protein, reported with the most common genes and DNA among its rows. Present in this sample are about 110,000 distinct CDR3 sequences, 23% of which were seen just once. About 10% of the sample lies in the top ten.

V and J lose 5 bases and 1 base, and a span of 14 bases separates them. From the cysteine through the phenylalanine, the CDR3 covers 15 amino acids. Only the CDR3 DNA is retained, 45 bases long and in frame from the first base. CDR1 and CDR2, per the germline V gene, are MRHNA and SNTAGT. The rearrangement combines TRBV6-4 with TRBJ2-5; possibly the D gene is TRBD2, per 6 matching bases. The receptor was isolated from a male patient aged 2 to 9 who had a stem cell transplant for chronic granulomatous disease, so the T cells may come from the graft donor. The material sequenced was PBMCs, mostly from graft donor cells, taken 180 days after TCRalphabeta/CD19-depleted stem cell transplant. This receptor has the CDR3 CASSFLADGQETQYF. The nucleotide sequence is TGTGCCAGCAGTTTTTTAGCGGACGGCCAAGAGACCCAGTACTTC.